These 2 T cell receptor beta chains share one sample of origin, sequenced in a study of OX40 agonist ivuxolimab in advanced cancers. Measured with immunoSEQ multiplex PCR; TCRdb has only the in-frame clones, and not every one. The table shows about 53,000 clones, with around 91% occurring only once. The source was CD4+ or CD8+ T cells sorted from blood, collected in a trial of the OX40 agonist ivuxolimab. The receptors originated from an adult with an advanced solid tumor such as melanoma, head and neck, liver or kidney cancer.

The V call is TRBV6-1, the J call TRBJ2-5; possible D gene TRBD2, 7 bases. Germline CDR1 and CDR2: MNHNS and SASEGT. This CDR3 is built from 16 residues. V was pared by 1 base and J by 6 bases, with 18 bases between. This CDR3 reads CASSEGGGGAAQTQYF. For the CDR3, the DNA is TGTGCCAGCAGTGAAGGAGGGGGGGGCGCGGCTCAGACCCAGTACTTC.

The chain links TRBV11-2 to TRBJ2-1; the match to TRBD1 covers 8 bases. CDR3 length equals 16 residues. Germline trimming cut 4 bases from V and 7 bases from J; bases unmatched to any gene: 12. Germline V CDR1 and CDR2: SGHAT, FQNNGV. The CDR3 sequence: CASSSRTGLDVNEQFF. Written as DNA, the CDR3 is TGTGCCAGCAGCTCGCGGACAGGGTTAGATGTTAATGAGCAGTTCTTC.